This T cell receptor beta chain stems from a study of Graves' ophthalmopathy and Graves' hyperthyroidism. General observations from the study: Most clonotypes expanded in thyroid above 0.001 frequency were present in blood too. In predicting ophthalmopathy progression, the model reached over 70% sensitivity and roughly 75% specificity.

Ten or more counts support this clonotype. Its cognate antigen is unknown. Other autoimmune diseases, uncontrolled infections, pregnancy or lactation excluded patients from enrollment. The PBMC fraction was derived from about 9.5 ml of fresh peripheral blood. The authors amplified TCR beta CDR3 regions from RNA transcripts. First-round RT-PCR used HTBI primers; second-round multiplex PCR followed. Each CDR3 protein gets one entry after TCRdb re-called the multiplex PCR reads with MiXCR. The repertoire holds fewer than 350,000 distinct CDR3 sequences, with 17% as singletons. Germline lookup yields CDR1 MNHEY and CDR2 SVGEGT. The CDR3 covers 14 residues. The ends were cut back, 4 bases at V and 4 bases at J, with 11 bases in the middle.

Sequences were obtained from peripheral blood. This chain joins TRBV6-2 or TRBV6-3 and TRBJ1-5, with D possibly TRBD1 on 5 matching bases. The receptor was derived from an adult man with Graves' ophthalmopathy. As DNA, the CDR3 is TGTGCCAGCAGTTGGGTAGAGGGGAATCAGCCCCAGCATTTT. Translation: CASSWVEGNQPQHF.